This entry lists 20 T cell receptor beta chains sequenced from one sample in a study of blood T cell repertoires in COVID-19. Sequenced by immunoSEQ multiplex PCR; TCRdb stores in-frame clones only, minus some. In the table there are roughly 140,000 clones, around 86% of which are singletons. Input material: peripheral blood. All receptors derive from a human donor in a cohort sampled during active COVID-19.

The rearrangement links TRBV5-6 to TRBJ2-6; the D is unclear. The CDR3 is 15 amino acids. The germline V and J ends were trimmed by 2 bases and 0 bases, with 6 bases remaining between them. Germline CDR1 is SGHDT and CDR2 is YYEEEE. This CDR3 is CASSFGLSGANVLTF. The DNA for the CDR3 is TGTGCCAGCAGCTTTGGGCTCTCTGGGGCCAACGTCCTGACTTTC.

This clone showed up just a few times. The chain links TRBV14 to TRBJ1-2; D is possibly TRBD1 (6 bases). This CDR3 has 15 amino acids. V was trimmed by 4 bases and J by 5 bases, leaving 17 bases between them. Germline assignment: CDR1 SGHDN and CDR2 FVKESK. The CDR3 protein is CASSRAGGAGYGYTF. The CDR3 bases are TGTGCCAGCAGCCGCGCGGGGGGGGCTGGATATGGCTACACCTTC.

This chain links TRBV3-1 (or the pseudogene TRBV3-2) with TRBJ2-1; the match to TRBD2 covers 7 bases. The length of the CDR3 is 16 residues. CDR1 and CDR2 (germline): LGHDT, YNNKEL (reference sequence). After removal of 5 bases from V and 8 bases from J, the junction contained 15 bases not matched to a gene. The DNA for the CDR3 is TGTGCCAGCAGCGCATGGCGGGAGTTGGGCATTGATGAGCAGTTCTTC. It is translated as CASSAWRELGIDEQFF.

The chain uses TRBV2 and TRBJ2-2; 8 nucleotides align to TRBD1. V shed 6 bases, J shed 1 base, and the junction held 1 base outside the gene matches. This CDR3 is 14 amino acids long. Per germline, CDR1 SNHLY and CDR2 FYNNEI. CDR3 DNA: TGTGCCAGCAGCGGGACAGGGAACACCGGGGAGCTGTTTTTT. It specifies CASSGTGNTGELFF.

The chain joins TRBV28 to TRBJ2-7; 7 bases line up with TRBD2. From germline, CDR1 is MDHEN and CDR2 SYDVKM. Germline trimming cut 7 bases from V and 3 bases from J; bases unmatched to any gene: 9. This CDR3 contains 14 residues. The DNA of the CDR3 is TGTGCCAGCATCCGGGGCGGGAGTGACTACGAGCAGTACTTC. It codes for CASIRGGSDYEQYF. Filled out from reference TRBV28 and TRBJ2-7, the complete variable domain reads DVKVTQSSRYLVKRTGEKVFLECVQDMDHENMFWYRQDPGLGLRLIYFSYDVKMKEKGDIPEGYSVSREKKERFSLILESASTNQTSMYLCASIRGGSDYEQYFGPGTRLTVT.

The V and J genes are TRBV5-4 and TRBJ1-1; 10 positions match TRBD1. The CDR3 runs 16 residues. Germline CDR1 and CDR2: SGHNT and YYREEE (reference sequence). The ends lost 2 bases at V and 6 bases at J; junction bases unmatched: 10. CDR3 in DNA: TGTGCCAGCAGCTTTGACGGGGACAGGGGAGAATCTGAAGCTTTCTTT. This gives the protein CASSFDGDRGESEAFF.

CDR3 DNA sequence: TGTGCCAGCAGTTTGGGAACCGGGACAGGGTCCTACGAGCAGTACTTC. This sequence encodes CASSLGTGTGSYEQYF. The chain couples TRBV6-5 to TRBJ2-7; TRBD1 aligns across 9 bases. The CDR3 totals 16 residues. Losses at the gene ends were 4 bases for V and 1 base for J; bases not matched to a gene: 8. Germline V lookup: CDR1 MNHEY, CDR2 SVGAGI.

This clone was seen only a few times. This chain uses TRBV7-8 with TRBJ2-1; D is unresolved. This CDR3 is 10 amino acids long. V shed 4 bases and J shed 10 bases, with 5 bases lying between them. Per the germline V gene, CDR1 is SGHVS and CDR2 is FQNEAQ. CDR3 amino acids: CASSSGEQFF. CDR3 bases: TGTGCCAGCAGCTCTGGCGAGCAGTTCTTC. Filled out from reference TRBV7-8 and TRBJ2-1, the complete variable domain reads GAGVSQSPRYKVAKRGQDVALRCDPISGHVSLFWYQQALGQGPEFLTYFQNEAQLDKSGLPSDRFFAERPEGSVSTLKIQRTQQEDSAVYLCASSSGEQFFGPGTRLTVL.

In DNA, the CDR3 is TGTGCCAGCAGTTGGGGACTAGCTAGCTCCGAGCAGTACTTC. Protein product: CASSWGLASSEQYF. This chain joins TRBV6-5 and TRBJ2-7; 9 bases fit TRBD2. Germline CDR1 and CDR2: MNHEY and SVGAGI. CDR3 size: 14 residues. The ends lost 4 bases at V and 6 bases at J; junction bases unmatched: 7.

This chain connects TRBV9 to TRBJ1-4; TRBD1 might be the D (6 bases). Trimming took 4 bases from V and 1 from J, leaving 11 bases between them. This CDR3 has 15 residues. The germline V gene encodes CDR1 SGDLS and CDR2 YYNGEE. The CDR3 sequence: CASSPGVRTNEKLFF. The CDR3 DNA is TGTGCCAGCAGCCCAGGGGTCAGAACTAATGAAAAACTGTTTTTT.

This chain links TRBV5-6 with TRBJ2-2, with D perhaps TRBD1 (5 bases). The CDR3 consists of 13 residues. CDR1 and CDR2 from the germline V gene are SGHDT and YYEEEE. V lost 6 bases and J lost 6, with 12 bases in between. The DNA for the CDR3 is TGTGCCAGCAACCTCAGGGTCGCCGGGGAGCTGTTTTTT. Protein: CASNLRVAGELFF.

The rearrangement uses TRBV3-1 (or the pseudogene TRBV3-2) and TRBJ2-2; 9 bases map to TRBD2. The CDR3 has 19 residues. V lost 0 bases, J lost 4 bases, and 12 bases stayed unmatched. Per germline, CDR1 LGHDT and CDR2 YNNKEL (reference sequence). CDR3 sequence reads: CASSQDFLAGILRTGELFF. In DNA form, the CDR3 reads TGTGCCAGCAGCCAAGATTTTCTAGCGGGAATCTTGCGCACCGGGGAGCTGTTTTTT.

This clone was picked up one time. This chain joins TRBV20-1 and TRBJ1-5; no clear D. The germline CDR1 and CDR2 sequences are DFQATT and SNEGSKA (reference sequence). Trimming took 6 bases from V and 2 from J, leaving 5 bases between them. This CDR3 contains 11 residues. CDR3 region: CSAAGNQPQHF. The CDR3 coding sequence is TGCAGTGCGGCGGGCAATCAGCCCCAGCATTTT.

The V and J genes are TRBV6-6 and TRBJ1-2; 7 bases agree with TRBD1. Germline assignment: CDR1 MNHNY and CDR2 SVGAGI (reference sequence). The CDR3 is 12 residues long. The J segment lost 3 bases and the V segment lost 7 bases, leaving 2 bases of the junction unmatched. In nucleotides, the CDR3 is TGTGCCAGCACCGACAGGGACTATGGCTACACCTTC. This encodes CASTDRDYGYTF.

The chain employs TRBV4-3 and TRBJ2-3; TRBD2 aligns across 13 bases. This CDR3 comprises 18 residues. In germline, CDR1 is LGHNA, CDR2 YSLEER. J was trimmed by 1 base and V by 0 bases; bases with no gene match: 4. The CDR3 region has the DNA TGCGCCAGCAGCCAAGATAGGGGGACTAGCGGGGGCACAGATACGCAGTATTTT. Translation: CASSQDRGTSGGTDTQYF.

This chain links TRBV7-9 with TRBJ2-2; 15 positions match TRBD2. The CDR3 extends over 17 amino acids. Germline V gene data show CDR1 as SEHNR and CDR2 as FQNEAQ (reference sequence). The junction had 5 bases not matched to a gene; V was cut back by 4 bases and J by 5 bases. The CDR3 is CASSSPGTSGRTGELFF. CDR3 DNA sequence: TGTGCCAGCAGCTCCCCCGGGACTAGCGGGAGGACCGGGGAGCTGTTTTTT.

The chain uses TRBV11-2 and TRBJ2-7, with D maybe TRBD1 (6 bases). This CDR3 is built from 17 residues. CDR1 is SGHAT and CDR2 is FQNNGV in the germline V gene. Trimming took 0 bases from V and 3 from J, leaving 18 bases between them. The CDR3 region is CASSLDQAGVIFYEQYF. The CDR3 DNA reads TGTGCCAGCAGCTTAGATCAGGCAGGGGTAATTTTCTACGAGCAGTACTTC.

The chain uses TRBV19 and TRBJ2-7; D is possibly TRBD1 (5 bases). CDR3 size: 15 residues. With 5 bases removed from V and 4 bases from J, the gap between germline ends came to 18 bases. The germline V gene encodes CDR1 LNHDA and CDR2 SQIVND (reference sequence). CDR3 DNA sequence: TGTGCCAGTAGTCCCCCAGGGTACACCAGGTACGAGCAGTACTTC. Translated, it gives CASSPPGYTRYEQYF.

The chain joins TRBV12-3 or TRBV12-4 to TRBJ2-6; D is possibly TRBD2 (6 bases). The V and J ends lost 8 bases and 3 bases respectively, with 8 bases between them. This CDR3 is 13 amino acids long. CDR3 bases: TGTGCCAGCGGGGGGTTTGGGGCCAACGTCCTGACTTTC. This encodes CASGGFGANVLTF.

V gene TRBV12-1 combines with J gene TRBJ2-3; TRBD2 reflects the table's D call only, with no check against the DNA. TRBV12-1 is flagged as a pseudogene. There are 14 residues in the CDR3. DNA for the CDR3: TGTGCCAGCAGCTTTGGACTCCAGACAGATACGCAGTATTTT. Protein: CASSFGLQTDTQYF.